The clone carrying this TCR beta chain has only a few counts. Its antigen is unidentified. This record comes from a study of shared clonotypes between healthy human individuals. Partitioning of CD4+ cells yielded a CD45RA+ naive subset and a CD45RA-negative memory subset. This table comes from immunoSEQ multiplex PCR, and its TCRdb copy is limited to in-frame clones, with some not included. The table lists hundreds of thousands of clones, 72% of them singletons. General study points: Collection of samples was limited to blood; tissue repertoires likely differ.

The CDR3 consists of 16 residues. Germline V gene data show CDR1 as MDHEN and CDR2 as SYDVKM. V gave up 5 bases and J gave up 3 bases, with 18 bases separating them. The chain is built from TRBV28 and TRBJ2-3; either TRBD1 or TRBD2 may fit D (7 bases each). The sample was memory CD4+ T cells sorted from blood. The subset was: CD45RA-negative fraction. This receptor was obtained from a woman aged 25-40 years in good health. The CDR3 DNA sequence: TGTGCCAGCAGTCGGCACAGGGGAGGGGGGACAGATACGCAGTATTTT. Encoded protein: CASSRHRGGGTDTQYF. The variable domain in full, completed from reference TRBV28 and TRBJ2-3, reads DVKVTQSSRYLVKRTGEKVFLECVQDMDHENMFWYRQDPGLGLRLIYFSYDVKMKEKGDIPEGYSVSREKKERFSLILESASTNQTSMYLCASSRHRGGGTDTQYFGPGTRLTVL.